This TCR beta chain was sequenced during a study of cytomegalovirus exposure and HLA in healthy donors. Study-level findings and limits: For most TCR sequences rarity was the rule, although some public TCRs occurred in many donors. V- and J-gene trimming of TCR beta was linked (in a later analysis) to a missense DCLRE1C variant.

Primers included in the PCR were 60 Vbeta and 13 Jbeta primers. Sequenced by immunoSEQ multiplex PCR; TCRdb stores in-frame clones only, minus some. The sample includes 84,000 or so clones, over 75% seen only once; the top ten take around 3.4%. As to this clone: No antigen is known for it.

The V gene's germline CDR1 is SGHNT and CDR2 YYREEE (reference sequence). The length of the CDR3 is 16 residues. J lost 6 bases, V lost 4 bases, and 9 bases had no gene match. The chain uses TRBV5-4 and TRBJ2-3; 12 bases align to TRBD1. Source material: PBMCs. This sequence was found in a man aged 50 to 59 in good health and CMV-seronegative. DNA for the CDR3: TGTGCCAGCAGCGCGCCGGGACAGGGGGCTTTGGATACGCAGTATTTT. Translated, it gives CASSAPGQGALDTQYF.